The 23 T cell receptor beta chains below come from one sample, sequenced in a study of T cell repertoires in cytomegalovirus infection. TCRdb re-called the reads through MiXCR, storing one row per CDR3 protein. The sample shows around 190,000 distinct CDR3 sequences, under 15% of them seen only once. Sequencing was performed on PBMCs. These receptor sequences come from a human donor in good health (CMV status not recorded). Some clones in this sample may be carry-over from other donors' samples.

The chain uses TRBV6-6 and TRBJ2-7, with D possibly being TRBD1 (6 bases). CDR3 length equals 19 residues. Trimming removed 0 bases from V and 0 bases from J, with 21 bases in between. Germline values: CDR1 MNHNY, CDR2 SVGAGI (reference sequence). The CDR3 region has the DNA TGTGCCAGCAGTTACTCGGCCGGGGCAGGGGCTCTTAGCTCCTACGAGCAGTACTTC. This gives the protein CASSYSAGAGALSSYEQYF.

In this sample, this clonotype turned up many times. This sequence joins TRBV28 and TRBJ1-1; no clear D. This CDR3 contains 15 residues. Trimming stripped 2 bases from V and 1 base from J, with 11 bases between. The germline V gene has CDR1 MDHEN and CDR2 SYDVKM. CDR3 DNA: TGTGCCAGCAGTTTAAGGCAGGCCCCGAACACTGAAGCTTTCTTT. It encodes CASSLRQAPNTEAFF.

This clonotype was seen ten or more times. The V and J genes are TRBV7-9 and TRBJ1-1; 7 positions agree with TRBD1. With V trimmed by 5 bases and J by 4 bases, 10 bases remained unmatched. This CDR3 spans 15 amino acids. The germline gives CDR1 SEHNR, CDR2 FQNEAQ (reference sequence). For the CDR3, the DNA is TGTGCCAGCAGCGTCAACCGACAGGGTCTCACTGAAGCTTTCTTT. Encoded protein: CASSVNRQGLTEAFF.

This clonotype was counted a few times. The CDR3 here is CSARLDRGQRDTQYF. CDR3 bases: TGCAGTGCTAGACTGGACAGGGGGCAGAGAGATACGCAGTATTTT. The V and J genes are TRBV20-1 and TRBJ2-3; 11 nucleotides agree with TRBD1. The CDR3 is made up of 15 amino acids. Germline assignment: CDR1 DFQATT and CDR2 SNEGSKA (reference sequence). J gave up 5 bases and V 2 bases, and 6 bases lay outside the gene matches.

The table lists this clonotype with a few counts. The chain uses TRBV3-1 and TRBJ1-6; 10 positions agree with TRBD1. V gave up 0 bases and J gave up 8 bases; unmatched junction bases: 4. This CDR3 is 16 amino acids long. Germline values: CDR1 LGHDT, CDR2 YNNKEL (reference sequence). The CDR3 here is CASSQETDRGDSPLHF. Here the CDR3 DNA reads TGTGCCAGCAGCCAAGAGACGGACAGGGGGGATTCACCCCTCCACTTT.

The V gene is TRBV6-1, the J gene TRBJ1-5; D is uncertain. Germline assignment: CDR1 MNHNS and CDR2 SASEGT. The CDR3 totals 13 residues. V was cut by 6 bases and J by 5 bases, with 11 bases left in between. CDR3 amino acids: CASSRDVDQPQHF. In nucleotides, the CDR3 is TGTGCCAGCAGCCGGGATGTGGATCAGCCCCAGCATTTT.

This clonotype occurred a few times. The CDR3 sequence: CASRRGSFDYGYTF. As DNA, the CDR3 is TGTGCCAGCAGGCGAGGGTCGTTTGACTATGGCTACACCTTC. The chain employs TRBV28 and TRBJ1-2; no clear D. V was pared by 6 bases and J by 3 bases, with 14 bases between. Germline-derived CDR1 and CDR2 are MDHEN and SYDVKM. The CDR3 consists of 14 residues.

The chain recombines TRBV19 with TRBJ2-4; tentatively, D is TRBD1 (7 bases). Between the trimmed V and J ends, which lost 6 bases and 6 bases, there was a span of 18 bases. Looked up from germline, CDR1 is LNHDA and CDR2 is SQIVND (reference sequence). This CDR3 is 15 amino acids long. The CDR3 nucleotides read TGTGCCAGTAGACCGACAGGGAGGTCAGGAAACATTCAGTACTTC. Amino acids: CASRPTGRSGNIQYF.

This clonotype has ten or more counts. The chain uses TRBV7-8 and TRBJ2-2; 11 bases are a match to TRBD2. This CDR3 is built from 15 residues. Germline loops: CDR1 SGHVS, CDR2 FQNEAQ. V shed 7 bases and J 0 bases; nucleotides not matched to a gene: 1. The CDR3 region is CASKLAGANTGELFF. DNA of the CDR3: TGTGCCAGCAAACTAGCGGGAGCGAACACCGGGGAGCTGTTTTTT.

In its sample, this clonotype was seen many times. The chain is built from TRBV12-3 or TRBV12-4 and TRBJ2-5; D call uncertain. The CDR3 runs 15 residues. Deletions cut 2 bases from V and 2 bases from J, with 12 bases between. The CDR3 sequence: CASSLRPGRQETQYF. The CDR3 region has the DNA TGTGCCAGCAGTTTACGCCCAGGACGTCAAGAGACCCAGTACTTC.

This clonotype has ten or more counts. This chain links TRBV7-3 with TRBJ2-2, with D possibly being TRBD1 (6 bases). The germline CDR1 and CDR2 sequences are SGHTA and FQGTGA. There are 14 residues in the CDR3. Trimming stripped 8 bases from V and 4 bases from J, with 14 bases between. Written as DNA, the CDR3 is TGTGCCAGCCGGGACGGCAGGGGCACCGGGGAGCTGTTTTTT. This sequence encodes CASRDGRGTGELFF.

The sample holds a few counts of this clonotype. The rearrangement uses TRBV29-1 and TRBJ2-7, with a weak D call TRBD2 (6 bases). The CDR3 is 15 residues long. Germline V gene sequence: CDR1 SQVTM, CDR2 ANQGSEA. The V end lost 6 bases, the J end lost 0 bases, and 18 bases lay between the germline ends. This CDR3 reads CSVIGRGMSSYEQYF. CDR3 in DNA: TGCAGCGTGATCGGACGGGGGATGAGCTCCTACGAGCAGTACTTC.

This clonotype came up many times. The chain joins TRBV7-2 to TRBJ2-4; no clear D. The CDR3 consists of 15 residues. Germline V gives CDR1 SGHTA, CDR2 FQGNSA. V dropped 0 bases and J dropped 0 bases, with 6 bases sitting between them. DNA of the CDR3: TGTGCCAGCAGCTTAGCTGACATAGCCAAAAACATTCAGTACTTC. This translates into CASSLADIAKNIQYF.

This clonotype was found many times. V and J are TRBV28 and TRBJ1-1, with TRBD1 matching 8 bases. The trim removed 3 bases at V and 6 bases at J, leaving 15 bases unmatched. CDR1 and CDR2 from the germline V gene are MDHEN and SYDVKM. The CDR3 contains 17 residues. The CDR3 spells CASSLRGQGGWGAEAFF. The CDR3 DNA follows: TGTGCCAGCAGTTTGCGAGGACAGGGAGGTTGGGGGGCTGAAGCTTTCTTT.

V is TRBV7-3 and J is TRBJ1-3; D remains unclear. The CDR3 has 14 amino acids. Germline V gene sequence: CDR1 SGHTA, CDR2 FQGTGA. Trimming removed 5 bases at V and 0 bases at J, with 8 bases between. The CDR3, as DNA: TGTGCCAGCAGCCGGGCCCCCTCTGGAAACACCATATATTTT. Protein sequence: CASSRAPSGNTIYF.

This clonotype was observed a few times. The chain is built from TRBV2 and TRBJ2-1; 8 nucleotides agree with TRBD2. The CDR3 extends over 15 amino acids. CDR1 SNHLY and CDR2 FYNNEI come from the germline V gene. The trim removed 5 bases at V and 2 bases at J, leaving 5 bases unmatched. The CDR3 loop is CASSKVAGTYNEQFF. DNA for the CDR3: TGTGCCAGCAGTAAAGTAGCGGGGACCTACAATGAGCAGTTCTTC. Full variable domain (rest looked up from reference TRBV2 and TRBJ2-1): EPEVTQTPSHQVTQMGQEVILRCVPISNHLYFYWYRQILGQKVEFLVSFYNNEISEKSEIFDDQFSVERPDGSNFTLKIRSTKLEDSAMYFCASSKVAGTYNEQFFGPGTRLTVL.

This clonotype was counted many times. The J gene is TRBJ1-4, the V gene TRBV28; D unclear. V lost 1 base and J lost 8, with 2 bases in between. The CDR3 consists of 11 residues. Germline V gene sequence: CDR1 MDHEN, CDR2 SYDVKM. CDR3 sequence reads: CASSLFEKLFF. The CDR3, as DNA: TGTGCCAGCAGTTTATTCGAAAAACTGTTTTTT.

The chain joins TRBV6-2 or TRBV6-3 to TRBJ2-2; D remains unclear. The ends were cut back, 6 bases at V and 7 bases at J, with 9 bases in the middle. Germline loops: CDR1 MNHEY, CDR2 SVGEGT. The CDR3 runs 12 residues. The CDR3 sequence: CASRQRFGELFF. The CDR3 bases are TGTGCCAGCAGACAAAGGTTCGGGGAGCTGTTTTTT.

Only a few counts were recorded for this clonotype. The rearrangement links TRBV18 to TRBJ1-2; D is undetermined. The germline V gene has CDR1 KGHSH and CDR2 LQKENI. The V end was cut by 0 bases, the J end by 8 bases, with 13 bases between. The CDR3 runs 14 residues. CDR3 region: CASSPPEAALGYTF. DNA of the CDR3: TGTGCCAGCTCACCACCGGAGGCGGCTCTGGGCTACACCTTC. The full variable domain, its missing parts supplied by reference TRBV18 and TRBJ1-2, is NAGVMQNPRHLVRRRGQEARLRCSPMKGHSHVYWYRQLPEEGLKFMVYLQKENIIDESGMPKERFSAEFPKEGPSILRIQQVVRGDSAAYFCASSPPEAALGYTFGSGTRLTVV.

This clonotype came up a few times. This chain links TRBV2 with TRBJ1-1; weak D call: TRBD1 (6 bases). V lost 8 bases and J lost 1, with 11 bases in between. The CDR3 is made up of 13 amino acids. Germline values: CDR1 SNHLY, CDR2 FYNNEI. In DNA form, the CDR3 reads TGTGCCAGCCTAGCGGGGGCGAACACTGAAGCTTTCTTT. Translation gives CASLAGANTEAFF.

This clonotype was recorded many times. The chain combines TRBV7-8 with TRBJ1-5; D is ambiguous. The CDR3 spans 13 residues. V was pared by 7 bases and J by 5 bases, with 12 bases between. The germline CDR1 and CDR2 sequences are SGHVS and FQNEAQ. The CDR3 spells CASTTERDQPQHF. The CDR3 DNA sequence: TGTGCCAGCACCACAGAGAGGGATCAGCCCCAGCATTTT.

Only a few counts were recorded for this clonotype. The chain employs TRBV19 and TRBJ2-7, with D unresolved. Germline CDR1 and CDR2: LNHDA and SQIVND (reference sequence). The CDR3 extends over 15 amino acids. V was cut by 5 bases and J by 0 bases, with 14 bases left in between. The CDR3 loop is CASSPRAASSYEQYF. CDR3 nucleotide sequence: TGTGCCAGTAGTCCCCGGGCAGCGAGCTCCTACGAGCAGTACTTC.

The genes are TRBV19 and TRBJ1-5; maybe TRBD1 (6 bases). The CDR3 length is 13 residues. Trimming left V 8 bases short and J 4 bases short, with 12 bases between. In germline, CDR1 is LNHDA, CDR2 SQIVND (reference sequence). As DNA, the CDR3 is TGTGCCAGTTCCGGGACACGTAATCAGCCCCAGCATTTT. This encodes CASSGTRNQPQHF.